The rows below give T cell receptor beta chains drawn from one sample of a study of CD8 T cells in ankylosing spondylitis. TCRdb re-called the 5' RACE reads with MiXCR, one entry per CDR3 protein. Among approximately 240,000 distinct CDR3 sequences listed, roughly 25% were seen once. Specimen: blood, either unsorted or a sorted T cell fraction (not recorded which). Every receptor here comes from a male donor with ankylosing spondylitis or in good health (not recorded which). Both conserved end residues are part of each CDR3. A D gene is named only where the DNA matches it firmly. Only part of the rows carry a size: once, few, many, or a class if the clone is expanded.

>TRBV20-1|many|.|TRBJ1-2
TGCAGTGCCAAGAGCCAGGGGTACGGCTACACCTTC
CSAKSQGYGYTF
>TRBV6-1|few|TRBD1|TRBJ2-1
TGTGCCAGTACCGGGACAGCCTACAATGAGCAGTTCTTC
CASTGTAYNEQFF
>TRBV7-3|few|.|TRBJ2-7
TGTGCCAGCAGCTTAAACCCAGGGTTGAGCGAGCAGTACTTC
CASSLNPGLSEQYF
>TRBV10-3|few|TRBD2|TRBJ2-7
TGTGCCTCCGCGGGGGACTACGAGCAGTACTTC
CASAGDYEQYF
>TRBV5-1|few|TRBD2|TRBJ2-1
TGCGCCAGCATGGGCGGGGGGGCAGGCAATGAGCAGTTCTTC
CASMGGGAGNEQFF
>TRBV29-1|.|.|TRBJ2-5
TGCAGCCCAGGAAAGAACGGCAAAGAGACCCAGTACTTC
CSPGKNGKETQYF
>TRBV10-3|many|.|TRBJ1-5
TGTGCCACAACTGGTGACGTCGACAATCAGCCCCAGCATTTT
CATTGDVDNQPQHF
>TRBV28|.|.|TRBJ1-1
TGTGCCAGCAGTTCCCGGGTGGGGGGCACTGAAGCTTTCTTT
CASSSRVGGTEAFF
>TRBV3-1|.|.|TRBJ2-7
TGTGCCAGCAGCCAAGGTCAGAGTACCTACGAGCAGTACTTC
CASSQGQSTYEQYF
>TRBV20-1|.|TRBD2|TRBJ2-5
TGCAGTGCTAGACCTCTAGCGGGAACTCAAGAGACCCAGTACTTC
CSARPLAGTQETQYF
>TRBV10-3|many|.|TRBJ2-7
TGTGCCATCAGTGAGGGACAACCTTACGAGCAGTACTTC
CAISEGQPYEQYF
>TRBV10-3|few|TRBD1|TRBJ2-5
TGTGCCATCAGTCCGGACAGGGAGGAGACCCAGTACTTC
CAISPDREETQYF
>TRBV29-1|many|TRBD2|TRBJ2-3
TGCAGCGCCAGCGGGGGCTCCGATACGCAGTATTTT
CSASGGSDTQYF
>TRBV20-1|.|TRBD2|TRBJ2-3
TGCAGTGCTACTAGCGGGTCCCGCACAGATACGCAGTATTTT
CSATSGSRTDTQYF
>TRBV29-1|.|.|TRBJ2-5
TGCAGCGTTGAACAGGGGTTCGGAGAGACCCAGTACTTC
CSVEQGFGETQYF
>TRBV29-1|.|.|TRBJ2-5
TGCAGCGTGCGGGTCTCTAATGGGGAGACCCAGTACTTC
CSVRVSNGETQYF
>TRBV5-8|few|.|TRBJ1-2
TGTGCCAGCAGCTTGGCTCAGAACTATGGCTACACCTTC
CASSLAQNYGYTF
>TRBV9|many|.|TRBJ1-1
TGTGCCAGCAGCGTAGGAGGGGCTGGCACTGAAGCTTTCTTT
CASSVGGAGTEAFF
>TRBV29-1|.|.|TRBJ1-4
TGCAGCGTTGAAGACCCCCGGGGGACGCAGGAAAAACTGTTTTTT
CSVEDPRGTQEKLFF
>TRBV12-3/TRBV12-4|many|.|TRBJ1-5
TGTGCCAGCCACCAGGGGTTCAATCAGCCCCAGCATTTT
CASHQGFNQPQHF
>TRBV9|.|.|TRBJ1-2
TGTGCCAGCAGCGAGTTGGCCGGAGCTAACTATGGCTACACCTTC
CASSELAGANYGYTF
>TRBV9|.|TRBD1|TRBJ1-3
TGTGCCAGCAGCGTTGAGGGGGCCGCTGGAAACACCATATATTTT
CASSVEGAAGNTIYF
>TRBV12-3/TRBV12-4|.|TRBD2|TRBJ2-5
TGTGCCAGCCGGGGTAGCGGGGGGGCCTGGGAGACCCAGTACTTC
CASRGSGGAWETQYF
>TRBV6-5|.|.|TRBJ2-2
TGTGCCAGCAGTTACTCGAGTAAAGGGTTTAACGGGGAGCTGTTTTTT
CASSYSSKGFNGELFF
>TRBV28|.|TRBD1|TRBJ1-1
TGTGCCAGCATATTCAACAGGGGTCAGAACACTGAAGCTTTCTTT
CASIFNRGQNTEAFF
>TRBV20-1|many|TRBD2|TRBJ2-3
TGCAGTGCCATCACTAGCGGTGCTAGCACAGATACGCAGTATTTT
CSAITSGASTDTQYF
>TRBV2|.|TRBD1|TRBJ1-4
TGTGCCAGCAGCCGCGACAGGGGTTCTAATGAAAAACTGTTTTTT
CASSRDRGSNEKLFF
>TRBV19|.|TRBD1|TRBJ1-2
TGTGCCAGTAGTCCCGAGACAGGGGGCTATGGCTACACCTTC
CASSPETGGYGYTF
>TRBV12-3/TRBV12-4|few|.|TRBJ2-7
TGTGCCAGCAGTTTATCTGGGTTCTACGAGCAGTACTTC
CASSLSGFYEQYF